Following are 3 T cell receptor beta chains from one sample sequenced in a study of T cell clones after liver transplantation. Clones were read by immunoSEQ multiplex PCR, and TCRdb kept only the in-frame ones, dropping some. This sample yields about 68,000 clones, of which about 92% are seen a single time; approximately 0.92% belongs to the top ten. Sequencing used CD4+ T cells from blood, obtained around 27 months after liver transplant. The receptors were gathered from a human patient who received a liver transplant. Certain T cells may be donor cells from the graft.

The chain combines TRBV5-1 with TRBJ2-4; D remains ambiguous. This CDR3 spans 14 amino acids. Germline-derived CDR1 and CDR2 are SGHRS and YFSETQ. The ends were cut back, 0 bases at V and 8 bases at J, with 12 bases in the middle. The DNA for the CDR3 is TGCGCCAGCAGCTTGGGGGGTCAGAATGACATTCAGTACTTC. Protein: CASSLGGQNDIQYF. The complete variable domain, with remaining parts taken from reference TRBV5-1 and TRBJ2-4, reads KAGVTQTPRYLIKTRGQQVTLSCSPISGHRSVSWYQQTPGQGLQFLFEYFSETQRNKGNFPGRFSGRQFSNSRSEMNVSTLELGDSALYLCASSLGGQNDIQYFGAGTRLSVL.

The rearrangement uses TRBV6-6 and TRBJ1-1; D is possibly TRBD1 (5 bases). Trimming shortened V by 6 bases and J by 3 bases, and 5 bases separated the two germline ends. The CDR3 sequence is 11 residues long. Germline V gene sequence: CDR1 MNHNY, CDR2 SVGAGI (reference sequence). CDR3 in DNA: TGTGCCAGCAGACAGGACACTGAAGCTTTCTTT. The encoded protein is CASRQDTEAFF.

This clone was seen just once. The gene calls are TRBV28 and TRBJ2-7, with 7 bases matching TRBD1. This CDR3 is 15 amino acids long. The germline V gene has CDR1 MDHEN and CDR2 SYDVKM. Germline trimming cut 4 bases from V and 2 bases from J; bases unmatched to any gene: 8. The CDR3 bases are TGTGCCAGCAGTTCCGCCGGGACAGAGCCCTACGAGCAGTACTTC. It specifies CASSSAGTEPYEQYF. The full variable domain, its missing parts supplied by reference TRBV28 and TRBJ2-7, is DVKVTQSSRYLVKRTGEKVFLECVQDMDHENMFWYRQDPGLGLRLIYFSYDVKMKEKGDIPEGYSVSREKKERFSLILESASTNQTSMYLCASSSAGTEPYEQYFGPGTRLTVT.